This T cell receptor (beta chain) derives from a study of identical twins. General study findings and limits: It was out-of-frame TCR alpha sharing in monozygotic twins that models underestimated.

As regards this clonotype: Antigen unknown.

TCRdb re-analysed the 5' RACE reads in MiXCR, keeping a single row per CDR3 protein. Of more than 600,000 distinct CDR3 sequences in the sample, roughly 18% were seen once. The CDR3 extends over 16 amino acids. Trimming removed 7 bases from V and 4 bases from J; junction bases left unmatched: 9. The germline gives CDR1 WNHNN, CDR2 SYGVQD (reference sequence). These data are also associated with another study on T cells expressing NK-cell markers.

Sequenced: PBMCs. This TCR was sampled from a woman between 18 and 29 years old in good health. The V call is TRBV10-1, the J call TRBJ2-1, with 11 bases fitting TRBD2. The CDR3 protein is CASIVAGGPLYNEQFF. The CDR3 nucleotides are TGCGCCAGCATCGTAGCGGGAGGGCCCTTATACAATGAGCAGTTCTTC.